This T cell receptor beta chain was retrieved from a study of blood T cells in healthy people across ages. The study, taken as a whole, reports: Any conclusive comparison of naive versus antigen-experienced cells was prevented by using unsorted PBMCs. When one million T cells were used, diversity estimates were thought to be underestimates. Significant beta diversity loss was already apparent by age around 40, declining roughly linearly.

Details on this clonotype: No antigen is known for it.

The length of the CDR3 is 15 residues. Germline CDR1 reads SGHAT; CDR2 reads FQNNGV. The trim removed 7 bases at V and 0 bases at J, leaving 6 bases unmatched. A J-beta primer mix and a sample-barcoded 5' primer were used in a second PCR of roughly 6 to 11 cycles. TCRdb itself ran the 5' RACE reads through MiXCR, one entry per CDR3 protein. This sample yields roughly 1,800,000 distinct CDR3 sequences, of which around 48% are seen a single time; roughly 2.1% belongs to the top ten. The donors, all healthy, were Caucasians living in Russia, aged 6 to 90. V gene TRBV11-2 combines with J gene TRBJ2-3; TRBD2 matches at 8 bases. This TCR derives from a woman aged 40 to 50 in good health. Sample: blood. The CDR3 nucleotides read TGTGCCAGCAATCAGGAGCGGGGGAGCACAGATACGCAGTATTTT. It translates to CASNQERGSTDTQYF.